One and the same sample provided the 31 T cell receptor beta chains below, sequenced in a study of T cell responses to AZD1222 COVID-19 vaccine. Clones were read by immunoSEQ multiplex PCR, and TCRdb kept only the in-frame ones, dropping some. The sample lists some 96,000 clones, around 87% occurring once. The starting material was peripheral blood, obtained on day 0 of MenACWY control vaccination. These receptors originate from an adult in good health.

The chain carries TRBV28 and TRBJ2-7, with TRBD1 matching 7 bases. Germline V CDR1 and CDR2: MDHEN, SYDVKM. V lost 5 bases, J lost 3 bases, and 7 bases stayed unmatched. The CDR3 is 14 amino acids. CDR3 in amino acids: CASSQEDRFYEQYF. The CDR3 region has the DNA TGTGCCAGCAGTCAAGAGGACAGGTTCTACGAGCAGTACTTC.

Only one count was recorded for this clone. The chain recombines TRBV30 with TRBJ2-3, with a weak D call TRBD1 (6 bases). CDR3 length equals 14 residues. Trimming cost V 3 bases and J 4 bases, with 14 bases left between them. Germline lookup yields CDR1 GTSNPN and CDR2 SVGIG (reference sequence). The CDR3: CAWSTGYPSDTQYF. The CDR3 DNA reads TGTGCCTGGAGCACAGGGTACCCCTCAGATACGCAGTATTTT.

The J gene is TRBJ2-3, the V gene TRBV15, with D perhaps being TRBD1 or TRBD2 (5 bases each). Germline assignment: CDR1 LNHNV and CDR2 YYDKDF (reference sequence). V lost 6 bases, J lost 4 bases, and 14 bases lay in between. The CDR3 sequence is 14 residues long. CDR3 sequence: CATRRGESSDTQYF. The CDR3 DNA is TGTGCCACCAGGAGGGGAGAGTCCTCAGATACGCAGTATTTT.

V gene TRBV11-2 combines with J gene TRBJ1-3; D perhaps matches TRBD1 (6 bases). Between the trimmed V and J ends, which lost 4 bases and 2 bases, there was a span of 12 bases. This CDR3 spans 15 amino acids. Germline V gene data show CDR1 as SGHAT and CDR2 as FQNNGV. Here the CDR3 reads CASSSSTGTGNTIYF. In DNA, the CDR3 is TGTGCCAGCAGCTCATCAACAGGGACTGGAAACACCATATATTTT.

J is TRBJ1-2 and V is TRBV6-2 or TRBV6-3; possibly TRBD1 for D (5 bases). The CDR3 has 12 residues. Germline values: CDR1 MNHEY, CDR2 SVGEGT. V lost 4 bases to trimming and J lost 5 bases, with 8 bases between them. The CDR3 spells CASSFGAYGYTF. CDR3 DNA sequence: TGTGCCAGCAGTTTCGGGGCTTATGGCTACACCTTC.

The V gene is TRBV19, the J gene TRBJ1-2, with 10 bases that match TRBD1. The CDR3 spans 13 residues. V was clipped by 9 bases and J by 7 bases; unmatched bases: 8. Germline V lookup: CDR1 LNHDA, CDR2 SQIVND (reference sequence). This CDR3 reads CASSTGGEFGYTF. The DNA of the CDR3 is TGTGCCAGCTCGACAGGGGGCGAGTTTGGCTACACCTTC.

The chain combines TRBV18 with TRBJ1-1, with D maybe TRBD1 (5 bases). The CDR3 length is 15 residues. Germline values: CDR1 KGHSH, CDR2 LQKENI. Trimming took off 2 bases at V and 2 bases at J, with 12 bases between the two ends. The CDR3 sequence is CASSPLGGFNTEAFF. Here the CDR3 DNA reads TGTGCCAGCTCACCATTGGGGGGATTCAACACTGAAGCTTTCTTT.

DNA for the CDR3: TGTGCCAGTAGTCAATCGACAGATACGCAGTATTTT. Amino acid sequence: CASSQSTDTQYF. This chain uses TRBV19 with TRBJ2-3; the D is unclear. CDR3 length: 12 residues. The germline V gene encodes CDR1 LNHDA and CDR2 SQIVND (reference sequence). The V and J ends lost 5 bases and 3 bases respectively, with 6 bases between them.

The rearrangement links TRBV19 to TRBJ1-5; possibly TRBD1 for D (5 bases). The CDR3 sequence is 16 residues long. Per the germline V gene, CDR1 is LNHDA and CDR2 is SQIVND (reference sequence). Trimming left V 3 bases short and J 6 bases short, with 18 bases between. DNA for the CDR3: TGTGCCAGTAGTATCGTCACCGGGACCTTCGGTCAGCCCCAGCATTTT. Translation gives CASSIVTGTFGQPQHF.

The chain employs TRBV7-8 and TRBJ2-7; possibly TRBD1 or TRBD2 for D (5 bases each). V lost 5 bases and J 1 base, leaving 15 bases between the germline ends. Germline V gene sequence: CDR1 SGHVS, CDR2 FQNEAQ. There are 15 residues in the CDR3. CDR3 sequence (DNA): TGTGCCAGCAGCGTAAGCCGGGACGGATCCTACGAGCAGTACTTC. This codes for CASSVSRDGSYEQYF.

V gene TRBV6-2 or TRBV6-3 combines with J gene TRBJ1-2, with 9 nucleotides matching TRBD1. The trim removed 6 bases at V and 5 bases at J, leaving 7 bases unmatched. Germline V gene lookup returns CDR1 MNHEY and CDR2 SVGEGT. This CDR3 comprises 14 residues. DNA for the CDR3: TGTGCCAGCAGCTCCGGGACAGGGTATTATGGCTACACCTTC. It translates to CASSSGTGYYGYTF.

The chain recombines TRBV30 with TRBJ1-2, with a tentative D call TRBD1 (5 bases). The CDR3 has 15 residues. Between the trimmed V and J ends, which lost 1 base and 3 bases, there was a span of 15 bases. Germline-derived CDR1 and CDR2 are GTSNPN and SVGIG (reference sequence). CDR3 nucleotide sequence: TGTGCCTGGAGTGGGTCCTGGGGGGGACACTATGGCTACACCTTC. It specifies CAWSGSWGGHYGYTF.

CDR3 DNA: TGTGCCAGCAGCCGGGGGGGTGGCACAGATACGCAGTATTTT. It codes for CASSRGGGTDTQYF. The rearrangement uses TRBV7-7 and TRBJ2-3, with 8 positions matching TRBD2. Germline V gene lookup returns CDR1 SSHAT and CDR2 FNYEAQ (reference sequence). V was pared by 5 bases and J by 1 base, with 2 bases of the junction left unmatched. This CDR3 contains 14 residues.

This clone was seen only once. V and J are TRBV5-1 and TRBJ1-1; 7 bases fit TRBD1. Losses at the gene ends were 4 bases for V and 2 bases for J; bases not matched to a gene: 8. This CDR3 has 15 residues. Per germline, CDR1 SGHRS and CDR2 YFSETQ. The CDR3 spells CASSQTGTVNTEAFF. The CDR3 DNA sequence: TGCGCCAGCAGCCAAACCGGGACAGTTAACACTGAAGCTTTCTTT.

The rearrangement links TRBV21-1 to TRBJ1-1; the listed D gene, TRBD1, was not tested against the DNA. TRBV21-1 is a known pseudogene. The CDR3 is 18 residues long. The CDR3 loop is CASSKPHYRGEMNTEAFF. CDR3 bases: TGTGCCAGCAGCAAACCACACTACAGGGGGGAGATGAACACTGAAGCTTTCTTT.

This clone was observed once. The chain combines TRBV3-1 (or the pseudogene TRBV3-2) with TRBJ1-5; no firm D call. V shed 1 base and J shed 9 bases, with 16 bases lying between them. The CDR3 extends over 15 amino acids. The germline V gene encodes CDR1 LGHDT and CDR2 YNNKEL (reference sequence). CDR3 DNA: TGTGCCAGCAGCCAAGGCCCGGCCCCTATATGGCCCCAGCATTTT. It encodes CASSQGPAPIWPQHF.

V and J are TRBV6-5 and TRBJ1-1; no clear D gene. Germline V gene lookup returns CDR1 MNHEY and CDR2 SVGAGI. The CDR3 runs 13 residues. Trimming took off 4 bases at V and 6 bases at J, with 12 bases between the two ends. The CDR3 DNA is TGTGCCAGCAGTTTAAATAGAAGGGCTGAAGCTTTCTTT. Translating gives CASSLNRRAEAFF.

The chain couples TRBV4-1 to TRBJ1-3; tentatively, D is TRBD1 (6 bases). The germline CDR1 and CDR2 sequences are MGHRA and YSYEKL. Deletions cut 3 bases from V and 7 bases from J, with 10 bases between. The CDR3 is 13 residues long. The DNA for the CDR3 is TGCGCCAGCAGCCAGACAGGAGGGAACACCATATATTTT. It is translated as CASSQTGGNTIYF.

CDR3 loop: CSVMPAGTDTQYF. CDR3 DNA: TGCAGCGTTATGCCAGCAGGTACAGATACGCAGTATTTT. The chain has TRBV29-1 and TRBJ2-3, with D uncertain. Germline CDR1 SQVTM, CDR2 ANQGSEA. Trimming pared 5 bases from V and 3 bases from J, leaving 12 bases between. The CDR3 sequence is 13 residues long.

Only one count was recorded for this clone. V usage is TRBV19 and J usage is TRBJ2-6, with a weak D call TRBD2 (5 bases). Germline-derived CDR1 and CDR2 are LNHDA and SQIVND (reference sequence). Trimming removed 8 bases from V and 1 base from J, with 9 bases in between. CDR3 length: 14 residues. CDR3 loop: CASHTSSGANVLTF. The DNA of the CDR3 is TGTGCCAGTCACACTAGTTCTGGGGCCAACGTCCTGACTTTC.

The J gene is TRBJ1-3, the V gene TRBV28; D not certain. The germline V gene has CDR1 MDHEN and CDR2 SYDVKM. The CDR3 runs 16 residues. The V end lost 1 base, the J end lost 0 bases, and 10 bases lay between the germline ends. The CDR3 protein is CASSLSSELSGNTIYF. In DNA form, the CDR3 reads TGTGCCAGCAGTTTATCCTCAGAGCTCTCTGGAAACACCATATATTTT.

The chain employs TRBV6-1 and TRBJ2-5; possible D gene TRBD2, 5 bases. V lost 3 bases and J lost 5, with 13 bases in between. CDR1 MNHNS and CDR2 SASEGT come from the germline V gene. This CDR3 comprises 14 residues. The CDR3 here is CASSEAPGWETQYF. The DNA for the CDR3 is TGTGCCAGCAGTGAGGCGCCGGGATGGGAGACCCAGTACTTC.

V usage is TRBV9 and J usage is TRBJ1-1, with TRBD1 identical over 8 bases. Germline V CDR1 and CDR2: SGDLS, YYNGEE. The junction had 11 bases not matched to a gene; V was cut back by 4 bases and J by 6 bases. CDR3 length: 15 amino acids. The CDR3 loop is CASSRTRTGLAEAFF. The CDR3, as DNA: TGTGCCAGCAGCCGCACTCGGACAGGGTTGGCTGAAGCTTTCTTT.

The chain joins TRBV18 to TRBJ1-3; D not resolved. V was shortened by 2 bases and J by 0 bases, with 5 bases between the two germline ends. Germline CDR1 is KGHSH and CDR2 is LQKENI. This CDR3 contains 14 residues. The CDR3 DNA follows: TGTGCCAGCTCACCAGCGGGCTCTGGAAACACCATATATTTT. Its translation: CASSPAGSGNTIYF.

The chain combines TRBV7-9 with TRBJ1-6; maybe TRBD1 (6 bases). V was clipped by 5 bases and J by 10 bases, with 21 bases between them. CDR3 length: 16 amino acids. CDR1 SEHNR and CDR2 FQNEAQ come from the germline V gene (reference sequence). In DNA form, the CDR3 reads TGTGCCAGCAGCCATTCGGGGGCATTTCAGGAATCACCCCTCCACTTT. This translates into CASSHSGAFQESPLHF.

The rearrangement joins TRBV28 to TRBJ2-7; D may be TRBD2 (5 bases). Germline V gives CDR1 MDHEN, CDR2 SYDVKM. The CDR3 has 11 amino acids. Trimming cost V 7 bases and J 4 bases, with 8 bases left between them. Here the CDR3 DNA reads TGTGCCAGCAAACCGGGGTACGAGCAGTACTTC. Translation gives CASKPGYEQYF.

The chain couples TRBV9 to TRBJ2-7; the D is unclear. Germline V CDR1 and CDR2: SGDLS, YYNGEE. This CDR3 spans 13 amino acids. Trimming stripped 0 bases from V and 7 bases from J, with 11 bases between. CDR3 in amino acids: CASSVGPESEQYF. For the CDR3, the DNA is TGTGCCAGCAGCGTAGGCCCTGAATCTGAGCAGTACTTC.

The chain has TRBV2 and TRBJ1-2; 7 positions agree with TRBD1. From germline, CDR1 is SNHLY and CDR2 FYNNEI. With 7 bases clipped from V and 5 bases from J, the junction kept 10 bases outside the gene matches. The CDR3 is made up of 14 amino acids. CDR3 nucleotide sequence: TGTGCCAGCACTGGAGGGGGCGCGCGTTATGGCTACACCTTC. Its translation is CASTGGGARYGYTF.

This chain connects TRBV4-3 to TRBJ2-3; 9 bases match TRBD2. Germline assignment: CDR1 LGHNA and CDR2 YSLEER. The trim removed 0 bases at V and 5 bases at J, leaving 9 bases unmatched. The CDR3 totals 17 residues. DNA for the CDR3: TGCGCCAGCAGCCAAGAGTACTCTAGCGGGGTCGGAGATACGCAGTATTTT. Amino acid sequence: CASSQEYSSGVGDTQYF.

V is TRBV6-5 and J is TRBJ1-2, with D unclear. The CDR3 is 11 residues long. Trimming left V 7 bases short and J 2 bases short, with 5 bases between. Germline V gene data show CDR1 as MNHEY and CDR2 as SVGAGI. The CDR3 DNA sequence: TGTGCCAGCAAGAAGAACTATGGCTACACCTTC. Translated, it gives CASKKNYGYTF.

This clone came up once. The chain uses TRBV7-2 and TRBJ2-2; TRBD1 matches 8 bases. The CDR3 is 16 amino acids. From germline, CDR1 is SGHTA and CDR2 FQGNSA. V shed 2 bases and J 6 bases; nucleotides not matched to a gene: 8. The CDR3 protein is CASSLFGQGASGELFF. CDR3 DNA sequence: TGTGCCAGCAGCTTATTTGGGCAGGGGGCCTCCGGGGAGCTGTTTTTT.